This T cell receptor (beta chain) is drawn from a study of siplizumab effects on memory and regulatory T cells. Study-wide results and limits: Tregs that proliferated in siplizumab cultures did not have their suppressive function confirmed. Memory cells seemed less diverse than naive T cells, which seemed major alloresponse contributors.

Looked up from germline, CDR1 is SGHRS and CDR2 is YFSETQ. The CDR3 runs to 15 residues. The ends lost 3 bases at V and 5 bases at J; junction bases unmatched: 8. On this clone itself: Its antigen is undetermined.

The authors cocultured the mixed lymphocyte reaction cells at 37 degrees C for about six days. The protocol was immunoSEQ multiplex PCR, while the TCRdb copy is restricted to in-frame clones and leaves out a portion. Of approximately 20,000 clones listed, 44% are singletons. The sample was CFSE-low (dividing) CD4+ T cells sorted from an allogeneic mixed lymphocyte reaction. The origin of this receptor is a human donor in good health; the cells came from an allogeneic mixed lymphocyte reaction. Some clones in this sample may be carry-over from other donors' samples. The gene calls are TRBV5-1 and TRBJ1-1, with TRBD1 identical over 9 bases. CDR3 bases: TGCGCCAGCAGCTCTATACAGGGGGCTGGAACTGAAGCTTTCTTT. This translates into CASSSIQGAGTEAFF.